This note documents a single T cell receptor beta chain sequence. The antigen is not known. The entry originates in a study of post-analysis software for immune sequencing data. Trimming cost V 0 bases and J 2 bases, with 8 bases left between them. CDR3 length: 14 amino acids. The germline V gene encodes CDR1 SGHRS and CDR2 YFSETQ. Overall study results and limits: Clustering by F measure revealed strong co-clustering among samples prepared together in one batch. Relative to controls, patients had a handful of TRBV segments at higher frequency, with TRBV5-6, TRBV5-1 and TRBV20-1 among these. Controls significantly exceeded multiple sclerosis patients in normalized Chao1 diversity.

Unique molecular identifiers featured in each of the TCR beta cDNA libraries. TCRdb processed the PCR reads anew with MiXCR; each CDR3 protein has one entry. The table includes hundreds of thousands of distinct CDR3 sequences, 44% detected once. Sequenced input: blood. The genes are TRBV5-1 and TRBJ1-2, with TRBD1 as a possible D gene (5 bases). This TCR was sampled from a girl aged 10 to 17 with multiple sclerosis. CDR3 nucleotide sequence: TGCGCCAGCAGCTTGGAGGGACTCAACTATGGCTACACCTTC. It translates to CASSLEGLNYGYTF.